This paragraph covers one T cell receptor beta chain sequence. Data came from immunoSEQ multiplex PCR; TCRdb stores just in-frame clones and leaves some out. Of 55,000 to 80,000 clones in the sample, 84% were seen once. This record comes from a study of OX40 agonist ivuxolimab in advanced cancers. About the research overall: Melanoma, hepatocellular carcinoma, head and neck or renal cell cancer occurred in dose-escalation patients.

The CDR3 extends over 12 amino acids. Germline values: CDR1 MNHNY, CDR2 SVGAGI (reference sequence). Deletions cut 7 bases from V and 6 bases from J, with 10 bases between. Blood specimens came from baseline, cycle 4 day 1, and cycle 7 day 1. The sequence was obtained from an adult with an advanced solid tumor such as melanoma, head and neck, liver or kidney cancer. This specimen was CD4+ or CD8+ T cells sorted from blood, taken in a trial of the OX40 agonist ivuxolimab. V and J are TRBV6-6 and TRBJ2-1; no firm D call. CDR3 sequence (DNA): TGTGCCAGCACCTTTGGGATCAATGAGCAGTTCTTC. It yields the protein CASTFGINEQFF.